Listed below are T cell receptor beta chains from one sample, sequenced in a study of T cell repertoires in cytomegalovirus infection. These receptors lack a known antigen. TCRdb re-derived calls from the reads in MiXCR, one entry per CDR3 protein. Here the sample spans about 130,000 distinct CDR3 sequences, over 25% being singletons. Material: CD8+ T cells from cultured PBMCs, obtained from culture after CMV antigen stimulation. These receptors all come from a human donor in good health (CMV status not recorded). Some clones in this sample may be carry-over from other donors' samples. CDR3s include the opening cysteine and the closing phenylalanine or tryptophan.

CASRDNRGRQETQYF	TRBV7-6	TRBJ2-5
CASSPSGQAEAFF	TRBV18	TRBJ1-1
CASSFSANTEAFF	TRBV5-8	TRBJ1-1
CASSERNAGMNSYEQYF	TRBV6-1	TRBJ2-7
CASSVSDRGKTQYF	TRBV7-6	TRBJ2-5
CASSGTGENEQYF	TRBV7-6	TRBJ2-7
CASSLGGPSYEQYF	TRBV5-4	TRBJ2-7
CASSSSLRDRGNTGELFF	TRBV7-9	TRBJ2-2
CASSPPTGGNSYEQYF	TRBV7-9	TRBJ2-7
CASSPHRSIQETQYF	TRBV7-6	TRBJ2-5
CASSYNPRWGRFHYNSPLHF	TRBV6-6	TRBJ1-6
CASSLGVLAVSYEQYF	TRBV28	TRBJ2-7
CASSFAGTQGNTIYF	TRBV6-2/TRBV6-3	TRBJ1-3
CASTWERALSGANVLTF	TRBV4-3	TRBJ2-6
CASSYSIQGAIGNTIYF	TRBV6-2/TRBV6-3	TRBJ1-3
CASSSRSALAGVFADTQYF	TRBV27	TRBJ2-3
CASSLGTGWRETQYF	TRBV12-3/TRBV12-4	TRBJ2-5
CASSTDGLLNNEQFF	TRBV6-2/TRBV6-3	TRBJ2-1
CASRGPGQGWTEAFF	TRBV12-3/TRBV12-4	TRBJ1-1
CASSVAGVGNTGELFF	TRBV9	TRBJ2-2
CASSLSWQDYQPQHF	TRBV27	TRBJ1-5
CASSSRLAPSSYEQYF	TRBV7-6	TRBJ2-7
CASSWGERNFYNEQFF	TRBV12-3/TRBV12-4	TRBJ2-1
CAGSLAGAYAYEQYF	TRBV7-9	TRBJ2-7
CASSLVVLAGGRDEQFF	TRBV7-2	TRBJ2-1
CASSQAFRDRANIQYF	TRBV4-2	TRBJ2-4
CASSIGQGLNEQFF	TRBV19	TRBJ2-1
CASSFYLGGLNTEAFF	TRBV12-3/TRBV12-4	TRBJ1-1
CASNPGTGVGEQYF	TRBV6-1	TRBJ2-7
CASTNLQEDNEQFF	TRBV12-3/TRBV12-4	TRBJ2-1
CASSPGLWEQYF	TRBV7-4	TRBJ2-7
CASTVLGSNQPQHF	TRBV27	TRBJ1-5
CASSQEAGGGFNSPLHF	TRBV4-1	TRBJ1-6
CASSFLDRNYGYTF	TRBV28	TRBJ1-2
CASRAYTEAFF	TRBV12-3/TRBV12-4	TRBJ1-1
CASSQEGDRNSPLHF	TRBV4-1	TRBJ1-6
CAISTGQVSYEQYF	TRBV10-3	TRBJ2-7
CAISDGPGGNEQYF	TRBV10-3	TRBJ2-7
CASSEGGHLEAFF	TRBV2	TRBJ1-1
CASSEGPSAGSWNEQFF	TRBV6-1	TRBJ2-1
CASSIRGGELSNQPQHF	TRBV7-2	TRBJ1-5
CASSHERGEPRSPNTGELFF	TRBV4-1	TRBJ2-2
CASSLRGLYGYTF	TRBV28	TRBJ1-2
CASSPSGGRDTEAFF	TRBV19	TRBJ1-1
CASSLANAEKLFF	TRBV7-2	TRBJ1-4
CASSKGLYEQYF	TRBV7-4	TRBJ2-7
CASSRHSGNTEAFF	TRBV11-1	TRBJ1-1
CASGTGGSFRETQYF	TRBV5-1	TRBJ2-5
CASSLQGQSYNEQFF	TRBV7-2	TRBJ2-1
CASTTLSEQFF	TRBV7-9	TRBJ2-1
CASSIGSTEAFF	TRBV19	TRBJ1-1
CASSQQENTEAFF	TRBV7-6	TRBJ1-1
CASSYSYTGVGADTQYF	TRBV6-5	TRBJ2-3
CASSLGGNSYEQYF	TRBV5-6	TRBJ2-7
CASSPGIGAYGYTF	TRBV19	TRBJ1-2
CASSVLEGNIQYF	TRBV2	TRBJ2-4
CASSYSDISYEQYF	TRBV6-1	TRBJ2-7